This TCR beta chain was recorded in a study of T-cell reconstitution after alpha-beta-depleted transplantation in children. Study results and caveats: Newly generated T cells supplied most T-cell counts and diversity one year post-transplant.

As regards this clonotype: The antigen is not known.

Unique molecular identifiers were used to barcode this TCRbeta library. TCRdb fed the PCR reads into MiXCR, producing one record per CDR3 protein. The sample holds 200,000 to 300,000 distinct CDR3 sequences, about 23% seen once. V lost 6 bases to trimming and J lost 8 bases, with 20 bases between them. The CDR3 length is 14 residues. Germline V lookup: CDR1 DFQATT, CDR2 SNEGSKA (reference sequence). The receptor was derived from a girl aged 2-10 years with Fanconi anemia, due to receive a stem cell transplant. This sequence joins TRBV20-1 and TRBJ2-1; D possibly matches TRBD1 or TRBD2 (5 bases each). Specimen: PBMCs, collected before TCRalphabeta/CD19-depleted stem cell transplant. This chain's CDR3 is CSASRDARSHEQFF. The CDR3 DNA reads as TGCAGTGCGAGCCGGGACGCCCGGTCGCATGAGCAGTTCTTC.